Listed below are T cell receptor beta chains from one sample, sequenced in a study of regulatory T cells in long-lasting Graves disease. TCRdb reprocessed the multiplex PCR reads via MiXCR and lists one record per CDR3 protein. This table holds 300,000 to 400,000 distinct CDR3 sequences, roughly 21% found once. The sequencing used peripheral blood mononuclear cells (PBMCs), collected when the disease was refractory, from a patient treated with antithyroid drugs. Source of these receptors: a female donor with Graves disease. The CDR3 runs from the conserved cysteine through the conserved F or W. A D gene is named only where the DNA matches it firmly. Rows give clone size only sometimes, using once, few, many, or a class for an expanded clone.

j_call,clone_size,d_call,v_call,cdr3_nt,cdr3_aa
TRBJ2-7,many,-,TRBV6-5,TGTGCCAGCAGTTCGAGACGGATCTCCTACGAGCAGTACTTC,CASSSRRISYEQYF
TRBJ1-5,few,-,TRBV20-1,TGCAGTGCTAGAGTTCCACCCTATAGCAATCAGCCCCAGCATTTT,CSARVPPYSNQPQHF
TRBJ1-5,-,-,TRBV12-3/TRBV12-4,TGTGCCAGCAGTTCCCTGCGGGGGGTCAGGGGTAATCAGCCCCAGCATTTT,CASSSLRGVRGNQPQHF
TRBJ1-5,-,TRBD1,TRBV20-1,TGCAGTGCTGGACAGGGGGCTCAGCCCCAGCATTTT,CSAGQGAQPQHF
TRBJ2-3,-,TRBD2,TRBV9,TGTGCCAGCAGCCCGCGGGAGGGTAGCACAGATACGCAGTATTTT,CASSPREGSTDTQYF
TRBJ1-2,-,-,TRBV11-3,TGTGCCAGCAGCTTATTCAGGGGAGGGCGGATTTCTAACTATGGCTACACCTTC,CASSLFRGGRISNYGYTF
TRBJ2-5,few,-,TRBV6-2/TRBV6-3,TGTGCCAGCAGTTACTCGCCGTATCCCGAAGAGACCCAGTACTTC,CASSYSPYPEETQYF
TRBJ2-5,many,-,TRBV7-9,TGTGCCAGCCGGCAATCATCGGGGGGCGCGGAGACCCAGTACTTC,CASRQSSGGAETQYF
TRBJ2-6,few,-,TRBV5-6,TGTGCCAGCAGCTGGCAGTTCTCTGGGGCCAACGTCCTGACTTTC,CASSWQFSGANVLTF
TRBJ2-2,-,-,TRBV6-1,TGTGCCAGCAGGGGTCGGAGTACCGGGGAGCTGTTTTTT,CASRGRSTGELFF
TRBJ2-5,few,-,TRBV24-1,TGTGCCACCAGTGACTGGAAGGCCCATCAAGAGACCCAGTACTTC,CATSDWKAHQETQYF
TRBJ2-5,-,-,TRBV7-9,TGTGCCAGCAGTTCGTTCTCAGAGACCCAGTACTTC,CASSSFSETQYF
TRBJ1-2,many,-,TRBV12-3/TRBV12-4,TGTGCCAGCAGTTTGCCCCCGGTCAGGGACTATGGCTACACCTTC,CASSLPPVRDYGYTF
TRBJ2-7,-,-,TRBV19,TGTGCCAGTAGTGATCCCCGGGAGACGGGAAAAAACCCCTACGAGCAGTACTTC,CASSDPRETGKNPYEQYF
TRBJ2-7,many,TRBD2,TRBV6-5,TGTGCCAGCAGTTACTCGAGCGGGAGGCCTTTCGAGCAGTACTTC,CASSYSSGRPFEQYF
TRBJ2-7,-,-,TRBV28,TGTGTCAGCAGGCCAGGGAGCACCCCCTACGAGCAGTACTTC,CVSRPGSTPYEQYF
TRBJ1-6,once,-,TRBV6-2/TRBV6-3,TGTGCCAGCAGTCCCAAGGGAGGGAATTCACCCCTCCACTTT,CASSPKGGNSPLHF
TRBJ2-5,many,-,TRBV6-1,TGTGCCAGCAGTAGGGCAGAAGAGACCCAGTACTTC,CASSRAEETQYF
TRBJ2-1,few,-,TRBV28,TGTGCCAGCAGTGCTGGGACGCTCAATGAGCAGTTCTTC,CASSAGTLNEQFF
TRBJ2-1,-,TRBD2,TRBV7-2,TGTGCCAGCAGCTTAGCTACGCTAAGCGGGAGGTTCAAGATCATCAATGAGCAGTTCTTC,CASSLATLSGRFKIINEQFF
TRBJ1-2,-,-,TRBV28,TGTGCCAGTGGACCTAACTATGGCTACACCTTC,CASGPNYGYTF
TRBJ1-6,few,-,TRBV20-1,TGCAGTGCCCCGGGACGGGCATATAATTCACCCCTCCACTTT,CSAPGRAYNSPLHF
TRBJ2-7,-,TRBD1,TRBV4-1,TGCGCCAGCAGCCAGACAGGGGTCACGTCCTACGAGCAGTACTTC,CASSQTGVTSYEQYF
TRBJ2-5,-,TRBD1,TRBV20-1,TGCAGTGCTTCGACAGGGCCCGGGGAGACCCAGTACTTC,CSASTGPGETQYF
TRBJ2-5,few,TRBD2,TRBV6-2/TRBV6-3,TGTGCCAGCAGATACAGCGGGGGGGAGACCCAGTACTTC,CASRYSGGETQYF
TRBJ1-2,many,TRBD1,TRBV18,TGTGCCAGCTCGCCGGGACAGGGGAAAGGCTACACCTTC,CASSPGQGKGYTF
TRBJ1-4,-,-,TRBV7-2,TGTGCCAGCAGCTTACAGCGTCTTGAAAAACTGTTTTTT,CASSLQRLEKLFF
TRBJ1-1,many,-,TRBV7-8,TGTGCCAGCAGCTTAGGAAGCAACACTGAAGCTTTCTTT,CASSLGSNTEAFF
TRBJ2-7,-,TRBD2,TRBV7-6,TGTGCCAGCAGCTTAGAGGGAAGCGGGAGAGGAGCCTACGAGCAGTACTTC,CASSLEGSGRGAYEQYF
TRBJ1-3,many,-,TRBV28,TGTGCCAGCAGTCGGTTGACCGGAAACACCATATATTTT,CASSRLTGNTIYF
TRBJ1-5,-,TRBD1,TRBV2,TGTGCCAAGCCCCGGGACAGGGGGGTATATGGCAATCAGCCCCAGCATTTT,CAKPRDRGVYGNQPQHF
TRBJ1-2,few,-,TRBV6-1,TGTGCCAGCAGTAAAGGCCCGATTTGGGTCCCCTCTTATGGCTACACCTTC,CASSKGPIWVPSYGYTF
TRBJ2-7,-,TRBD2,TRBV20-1,TGCAGTGCTAGTTTCGCGGGAGGGCCGTACGAGCAGTACTTC,CSASFAGGPYEQYF
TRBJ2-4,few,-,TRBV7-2,TGTGCCAGCAGCTTAGCCTCACAGGGCGCCAAAAACATTCAGTACTTC,CASSLASQGAKNIQYF
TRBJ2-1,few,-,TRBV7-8,TGTGCCAGCAGCCCAGAGGGAGGGGGTTCAATACTTCACAATCAGTTCTTC,CASSPEGGGSILHNQFF
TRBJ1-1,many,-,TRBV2,TGTGCCAGCAGGGCTCGTGGGGTCTTGGACACTGAAGCTTTCTTT,CASRARGVLDTEAFF
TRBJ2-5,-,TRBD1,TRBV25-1,TGTGCCAGCAGTAAAGGGGGCACAGGGGGAGAGACCCAGTACTTC,CASSKGGTGGETQYF
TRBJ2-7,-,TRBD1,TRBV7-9,TGTGCCAGCAGCAGCCCGGACAGGTCCTACGAGCAGTACTTC,CASSSPDRSYEQYF
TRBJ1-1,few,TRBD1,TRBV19,TGTGCCGGTAGTACCTGGGACAGCATGAACACTGAAGCTTTCTTT,CAGSTWDSMNTEAFF
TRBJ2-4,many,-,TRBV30,TGTGCCTGGAAGGGCAGGGCAGACATTCAGTACTTC,CAWKGRADIQYF
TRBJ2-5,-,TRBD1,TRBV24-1,TGTGCCACCAGTGACGACAGGGTGTCCGAGGAGACCCAGTACTTC,CATSDDRVSEETQYF
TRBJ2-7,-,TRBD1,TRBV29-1,TGCAGCGTTGTCGGCTCCAGGGGGAGCGACGAGCAGTACTTC,CSVVGSRGSDEQYF
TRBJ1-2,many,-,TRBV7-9,TGTGCCAGCAGCCCAAGTGGAGCTAACTATGGCTACACCTTC,CASSPSGANYGYTF
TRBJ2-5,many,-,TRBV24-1,TGTGCCACCAGTGATGGGGCCCGGGAGACCCAGTACTTC,CATSDGARETQYF
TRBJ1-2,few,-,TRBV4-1,TGCGCCAGCAGCCAAGTTTGGACAGCCTCAAGATATGGCTACACCTTC,CASSQVWTASRYGYTF
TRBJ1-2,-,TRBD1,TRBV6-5,TGTGCCAGCAGTTACTGGGGACAGAACTATGGCTACACCTTC,CASSYWGQNYGYTF
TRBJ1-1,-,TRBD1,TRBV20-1,TGCAGTGCTTCTACAGGGGGCATGAACACTGAAGCTTTCTTT,CSASTGGMNTEAFF
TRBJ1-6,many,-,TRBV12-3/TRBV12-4,TGTGCCAGCAGTTTCACAGATTCACCCCTCCACTTT,CASSFTDSPLHF
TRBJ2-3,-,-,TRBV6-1,TGTGCCAGCAGTACCCCGGGATACACAGATACGCAGTATTTT,CASSTPGYTDTQYF
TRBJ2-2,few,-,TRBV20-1,TGCAGTGCTGCACAGGGAGCAAACACCGGGGAGCTGTTTTTT,CSAAQGANTGELFF
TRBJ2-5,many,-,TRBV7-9,TGTGCCAGCAGCTTAGGGACGGGGACCCAGTACTTC,CASSLGTGTQYF
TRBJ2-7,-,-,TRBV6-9,TGTGCCAGCATTTACCGGGCCCTACTCGGCTACGAGCAGTACTTC,CASIYRALLGYEQYF